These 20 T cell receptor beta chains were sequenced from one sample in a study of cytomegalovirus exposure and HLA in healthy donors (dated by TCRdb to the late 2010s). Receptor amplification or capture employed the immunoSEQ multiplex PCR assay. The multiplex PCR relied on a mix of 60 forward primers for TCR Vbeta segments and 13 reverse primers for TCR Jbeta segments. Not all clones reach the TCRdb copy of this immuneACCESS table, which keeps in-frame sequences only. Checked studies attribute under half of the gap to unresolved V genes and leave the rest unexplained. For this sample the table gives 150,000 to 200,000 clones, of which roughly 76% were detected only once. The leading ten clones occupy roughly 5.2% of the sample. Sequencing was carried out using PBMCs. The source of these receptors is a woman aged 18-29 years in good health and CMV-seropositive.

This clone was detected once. The CDR3 reads CASRPDRIANTGELFF. CDR3 DNA sequence: TGTGCCAGCAGACCCGACAGAATCGCGAACACCGGGGAGCTGTTTTTT. The chain has TRBV27 and TRBJ2-2; possibly TRBD1 for D (5 bases). The CDR3 length is 16 residues. V dropped 6 bases and J dropped 0 bases, with 14 bases sitting between them. The germline V gene encodes CDR1 MNHEY and CDR2 SMNVEV (reference sequence).

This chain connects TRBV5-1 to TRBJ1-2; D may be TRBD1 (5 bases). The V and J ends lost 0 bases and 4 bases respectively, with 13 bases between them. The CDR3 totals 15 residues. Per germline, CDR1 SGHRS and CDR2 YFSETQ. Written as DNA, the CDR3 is TGCGCCAGCAGCTTGGTGGCGGGGCTGAGCTATGGCTACACCTTC. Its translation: CASSLVAGLSYGYTF.

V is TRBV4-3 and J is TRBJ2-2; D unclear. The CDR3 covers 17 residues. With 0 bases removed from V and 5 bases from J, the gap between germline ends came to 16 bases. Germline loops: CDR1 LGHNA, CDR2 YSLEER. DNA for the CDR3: TGCGCCAGCAGCCAAGAGGCCAGGCCCACAGAGACCGGGGAGCTGTTTTTT. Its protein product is CASSQEARPTETGELFF.

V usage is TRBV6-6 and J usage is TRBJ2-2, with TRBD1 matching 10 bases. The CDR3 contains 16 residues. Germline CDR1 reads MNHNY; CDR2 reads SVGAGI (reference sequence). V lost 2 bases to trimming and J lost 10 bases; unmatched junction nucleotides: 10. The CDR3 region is CASSYTRDRGGQELFF. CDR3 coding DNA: TGTGCCAGCAGTTACACCCGGGACAGGGGAGGGCAGGAGCTGTTTTTT.

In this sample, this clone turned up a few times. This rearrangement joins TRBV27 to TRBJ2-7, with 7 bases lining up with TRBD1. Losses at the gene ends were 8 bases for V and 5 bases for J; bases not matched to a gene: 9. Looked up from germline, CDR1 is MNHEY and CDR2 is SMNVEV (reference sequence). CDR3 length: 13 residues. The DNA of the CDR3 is TGTGCCAGCGGAACACGACAGGGTCACGAGCAGTACTTC. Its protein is CASGTRQGHEQYF.

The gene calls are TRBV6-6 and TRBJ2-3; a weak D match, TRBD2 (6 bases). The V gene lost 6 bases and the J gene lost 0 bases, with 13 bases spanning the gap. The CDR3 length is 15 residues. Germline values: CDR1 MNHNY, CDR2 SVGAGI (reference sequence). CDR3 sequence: CASRPGLISTDTQYF. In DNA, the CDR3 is TGTGCCAGCAGACCGGGACTGATTAGCACAGATACGCAGTATTTT.

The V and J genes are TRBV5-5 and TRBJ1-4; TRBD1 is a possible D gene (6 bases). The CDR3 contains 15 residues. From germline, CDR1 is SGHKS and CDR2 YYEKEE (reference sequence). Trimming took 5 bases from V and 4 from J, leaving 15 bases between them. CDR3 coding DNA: TGTGCCAGCAGTCGCCCAGGGGCGGGTAATGAAAAACTGTTTTTT. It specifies CASSRPGAGNEKLFF.

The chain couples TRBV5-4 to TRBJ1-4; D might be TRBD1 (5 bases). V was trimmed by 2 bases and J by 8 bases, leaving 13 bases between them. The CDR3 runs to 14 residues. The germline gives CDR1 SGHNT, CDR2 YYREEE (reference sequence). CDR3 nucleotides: TGTGCCAGCAGCTTATGGCAGGGAGGGGAAAAACTGTTTTTT. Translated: CASSLWQGGEKLFF.

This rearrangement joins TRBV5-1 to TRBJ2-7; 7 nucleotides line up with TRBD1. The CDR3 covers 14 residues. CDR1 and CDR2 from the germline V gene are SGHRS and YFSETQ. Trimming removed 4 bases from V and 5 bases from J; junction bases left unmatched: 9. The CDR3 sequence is CASSRITGDDEQYF. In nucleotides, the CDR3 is TGCGCCAGCAGCAGGATTACAGGGGACGACGAGCAGTACTTC.

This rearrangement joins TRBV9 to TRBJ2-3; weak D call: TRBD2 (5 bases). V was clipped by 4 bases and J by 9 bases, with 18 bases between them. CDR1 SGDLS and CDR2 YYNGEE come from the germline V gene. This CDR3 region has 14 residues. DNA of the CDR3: TGTGCCAGCAGCACAGAGGATGGACTCCTCACGCAGTATTTT. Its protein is CASSTEDGLLTQYF.

In DNA, the CDR3 is TGTGCCAGCAGCCCCCGGGACAGGGGCCCCGAGACCCAGTACTTC. Its protein product is CASSPRDRGPETQYF. The rearrangement links TRBV4-2 to TRBJ2-5; 10 nucleotides line up with TRBD1. CDR1 is LGHNA and CDR2 is YNFKEQ in the germline V gene. The V segment lost 4 bases and the J segment 5 bases; nucleotides outside the gene matches: 7. The CDR3 contains 15 residues.

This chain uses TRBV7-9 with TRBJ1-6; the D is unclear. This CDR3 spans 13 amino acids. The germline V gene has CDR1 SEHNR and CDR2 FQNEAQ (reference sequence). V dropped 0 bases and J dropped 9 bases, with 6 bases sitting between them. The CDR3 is CASSLAESSPLHF. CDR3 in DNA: TGTGCCAGCAGCTTAGCCGAGAGTTCACCCCTCCACTTT.

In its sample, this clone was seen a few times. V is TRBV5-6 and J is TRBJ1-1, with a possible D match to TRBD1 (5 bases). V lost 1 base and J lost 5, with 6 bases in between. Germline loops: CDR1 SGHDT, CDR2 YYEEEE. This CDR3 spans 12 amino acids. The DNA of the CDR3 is TGTGCCAGCAGCTTGCCAGGGACTGAAGCTTTCTTT. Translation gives CASSLPGTEAFF.

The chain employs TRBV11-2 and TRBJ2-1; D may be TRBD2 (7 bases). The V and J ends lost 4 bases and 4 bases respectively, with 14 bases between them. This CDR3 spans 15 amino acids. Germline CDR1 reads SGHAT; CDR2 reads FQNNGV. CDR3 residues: CASSWGGPFYNEQFF. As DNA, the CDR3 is TGTGCCAGCAGCTGGGGGGGGCCCTTTTACAATGAGCAGTTCTTC.

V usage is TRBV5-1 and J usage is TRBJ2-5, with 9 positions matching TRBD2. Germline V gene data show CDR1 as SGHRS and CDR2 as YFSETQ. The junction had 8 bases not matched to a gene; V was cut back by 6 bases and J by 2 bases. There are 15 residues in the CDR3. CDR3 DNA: TGCGCCAGCACCTCGGCTAGCGGGGTACAAGAGACCCAGTACTTC. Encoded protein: CASTSASGVQETQYF.

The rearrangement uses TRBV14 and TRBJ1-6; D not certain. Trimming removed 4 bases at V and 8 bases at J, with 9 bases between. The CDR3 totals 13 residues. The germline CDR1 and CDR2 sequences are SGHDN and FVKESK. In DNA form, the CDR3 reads TGTGCCAGCAGCCCCACGAGGGATTCACCCCTCCACTTT. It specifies CASSPTRDSPLHF.

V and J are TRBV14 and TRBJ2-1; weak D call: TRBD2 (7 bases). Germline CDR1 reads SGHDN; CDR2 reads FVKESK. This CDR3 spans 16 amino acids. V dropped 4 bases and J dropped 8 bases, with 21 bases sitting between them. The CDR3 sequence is CASSPSWGGRWDEQFF. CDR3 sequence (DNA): TGTGCCAGCAGCCCGTCTTGGGGGGGGCGATGGGATGAGCAGTTCTTC.

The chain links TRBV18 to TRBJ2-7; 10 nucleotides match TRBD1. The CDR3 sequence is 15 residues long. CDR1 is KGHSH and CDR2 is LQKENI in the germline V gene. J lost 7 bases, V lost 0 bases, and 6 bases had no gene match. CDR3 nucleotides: TGTGCCAGCTCACCACCCGACAGGGGGCAAGGTGAGCAGTACTTC. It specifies CASSPPDRGQGEQYF.

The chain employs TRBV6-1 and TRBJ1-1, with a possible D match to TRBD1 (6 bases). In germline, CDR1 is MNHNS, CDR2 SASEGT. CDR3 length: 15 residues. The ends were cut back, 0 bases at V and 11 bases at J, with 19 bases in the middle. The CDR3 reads CASSEALRQKGGAFF. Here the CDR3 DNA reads TGTGCCAGCAGTGAAGCTTTACGACAGAAGGGGGGGGCTTTCTTT.

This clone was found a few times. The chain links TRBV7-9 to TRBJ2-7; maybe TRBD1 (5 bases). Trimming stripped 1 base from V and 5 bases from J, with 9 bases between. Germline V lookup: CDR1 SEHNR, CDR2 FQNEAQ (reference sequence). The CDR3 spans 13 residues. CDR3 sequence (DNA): TGTGCCAGCAGCTTAGGTCGCAGGGACGAGCAGTACTTC. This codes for CASSLGRRDEQYF.